A selection of T cell receptor beta chains follows, all from one sample in a study of early T cells in non-severe SARS-CoV-2 infection. TCRdb re-called the 5' RACE reads with MiXCR, one entry per CDR3 protein. Found here are over 30,000 distinct CDR3 sequences, more than 5% of them singletons; the top ten hold roughly an eighth. The sample taken for sequencing was whole blood. These TCRs come from an adult who was a healthcare worker with PCR-confirmed SARS-CoV-2 infection or an uninfected control (not recorded which). The CDR3 runs from the conserved cysteine through the conserved F or W. Each record gives: V gene, clone size, D gene, J gene, CDR3 protein, CDR3 DNA. D genes are given only for firm matches. Clone size appears in some rows only: once, few, many, or a class for an expanded clone.

TRBV30,few,TRBD2,TRBJ2-3,CACQRGGRDTQYF,TGTGCCTGTCAGCGGGGGGGCAGGGATACGCAGTATTTT
TRBV30,many,.,TRBJ1-1,CAWRINTEAFF,TGTGCCTGGAGGATCAACACTGAAGCTTTCTTT
TRBV6-6,many,TRBD2,TRBJ2-5,CASSRGEETQYF,TGTGCCAGCAGCCGGGGGGAAGAGACCCAGTACTTC
TRBV29-1,few,.,TRBJ2-1,CSVETPDDEQFF,TGCAGCGTTGAAACACCGGACGATGAGCAGTTCTTC
TRBV7-6,many,.,TRBJ2-3,CASSRRGTTDTQYF,TGTGCCAGCAGCCGCAGGGGTACCACAGATACGCAGTATTTT
TRBV5-1,.,.,TRBJ1-1,CASSLAGSEAFF,TGCGCCAGCAGCTTGGCGGGGTCTGAAGCTTTCTTT
TRBV28,many,.,TRBJ1-5,CASSLNRQPQHF,TGTGCCAGCAGTTTAAATCGGCAGCCCCAGCATTTT
TRBV28,many,.,TRBJ1-6,CASSFGIRGADSPLHF,TGTGCCAGCAGTTTTGGGATAAGGGGGGCTGATTCACCCCTCCACTTT
TRBV7-2,.,TRBD2,TRBJ2-5,CASSLRLAVLRGETQYF,TGTGCCAGCAGCTTAAGGCTAGCGGTCCTCCGGGGGGAGACCCAGTACTTC
TRBV11-2,few,.,TRBJ1-2,CASSPPRVADGYTF,TGTGCCAGCAGCCCACCACGAGTCGCGGATGGCTACACCTTC
TRBV6-5,many,.,TRBJ1-3,CASSYSRGAGASGNTIYF,TGTGCCAGCAGTTACTCGAGGGGTGCTGGGGCCTCTGGAAACACCATATATTTT
TRBV7-2,many,TRBD1,TRBJ2-2,CASSLGTGANTGELFF,TGTGCCAGCAGCTTAGGGACAGGGGCAAACACCGGGGAGCTGTTTTTT
TRBV5-4,.,.,TRBJ2-2,CASSLGQKKNTGELFF,TGTGCCAGCAGCCTAGGACAAAAGAAGAACACCGGGGAGCTGTTTTTT
TRBV4-1,many,.,TRBJ1-4,CASSQDIGKLFF,TGCGCCAGCAGCCAAGATATAGGAAAACTGTTTTTT
TRBV9,many,.,TRBJ1-1,CASSELGRNTEAFF,TGTGCCAGCAGCGAGCTGGGCAGAAACACTGAAGCTTTCTTT
TRBV6-5,many,.,TRBJ1-6,CASSYRRDNNSPLHF,TGTGCCAGCAGTTACAGGAGGGACAACAATTCACCCCTCCACTTT
TRBV12-5,few,TRBD1,TRBJ2-6,CASGLQTTGAGANVLTF,TGTGCTAGTGGTTTGCAGACTACAGGGGCTGGGGCCAACGTCCTGACTTTC
TRBV7-9,few,.,TRBJ2-3,CASSILLGGTQYF,TGTGCCAGCAGCATATTACTAGGGGGTACGCAGTATTTT
TRBV10-3,.,TRBD2,TRBJ2-5,CAISLNSGETQYF,TGTGCCATCAGTTTGAATAGCGGGGAGACCCAGTACTTC
TRBV11-2,many,.,TRBJ2-3,CASSRAISGTQYF,TGTGCCAGCAGCCGAGCTATTTCAGGGACGCAGTATTTT
TRBV9,many,.,TRBJ2-1,CASSVRAGGKNEQFF,TGTGCCAGCAGCGTCCGGGCCGGGGGAAAGAATGAGCAGTTCTTC
TRBV7-8,many,TRBD1,TRBJ1-1,CASSLRDRGSNTEAFF,TGTGCCAGCAGCTTGAGGGACAGGGGGTCGAACACTGAAGCTTTCTTT
TRBV29-1,.,.,TRBJ2-3,CGVGLTSQESNTGYF,TGCGGCGTTGGACTCACCTCACAGGAAAGCAATACAGGGTATTTT
TRBV20-1,medium-sized,TRBD1,TRBJ1-1,CSARDPGQGNTEAFF,TGCAGTGCTAGAGATCCGGGACAGGGCAACACTGAAGCTTTCTTT
TRBV2,.,.,TRBJ2-3,CASQITSDRTDTQYF,TGTGCCAGCCAAATCACTTCGGATCGCACAGATACGCAGTATTTT
TRBV7-9,.,.,TRBJ1-1,CASSWEVSRTEAFF,TGTGCCAGCAGTTGGGAGGTCTCGAGGACTGAAGCTTTCTTT
TRBV7-2,many,.,TRBJ2-7,CASSLVGSGQGSSYEQYF,TGTGCCAGCAGCTTAGTGGGATCGGGGCAGGGGTCCTCCTACGAGCAGTACTTC
TRBV6-5,.,.,TRBJ1-6,CASRPGSYNSPLHF,TGTGCCAGCAGACCCGGCTCCTATAATTCACCCCTCCACTTT
TRBV29-1,few,.,TRBJ2-7,CSVKTNRYEQYF,TGCAGCGTTAAGACAAATCGGTACGAGCAGTACTTC